These 10 T cell receptor beta chains were sequenced from one sample in a study of blood T cells in healthy people across ages. Alongside a J-beta primer mix, a sample-barcoded 5' primer served in a second PCR lasting about 7 to 12 cycles. TCRdb reanalysed the 5' RACE reads using MiXCR and keeps one entry per CDR3 protein. Here the sample spans hundreds of thousands of distinct CDR3 sequences, approximately 49% being singletons. Sequenced: blood. The source of these receptors is a man aged 30 to 45 in good health.

This chain joins TRBV4-2 and TRBJ2-5; the D gene is possibly TRBD2 (7 bases). The CDR3 contains 14 residues. Trimming took 5 bases from V and 4 from J, leaving 14 bases between them. The V gene's germline CDR1 is LGHNA and CDR2 YNFKEQ. Written as DNA, the CDR3 is TGTGCCAGCAGCGCGAGGGGGGAGGGAGAGACCCAGTACTTC. Its translation is CASSARGEGETQYF.

This clonotype was seen only once. The V and J genes are TRBV27 and TRBJ2-1; TRBD1 aligns across 8 bases. The CDR3 consists of 16 residues. Germline CDR1 MNHEY, CDR2 SMNVEV (reference sequence). V dropped 3 bases and J dropped 7; count of bases not matched to a gene: 11. CDR3 amino acids: CASSFWTGPQPNEQFF. In DNA, the CDR3 is TGTGCCAGCAGTTTTTGGACAGGGCCACAACCGAATGAGCAGTTCTTC.

A remark on this clonotype: With a much larger clone just one base away, this may be a read error. The chain uses TRBV5-4 and TRBJ2-5; D is unresolved. Germline V gives CDR1 SGHNT, CDR2 YYREEE (reference sequence). The CDR3 has 15 residues. CDR3 nucleotides: TGTGCCATCAGCTTGGAACAGCAGTACCAAGAGACCCAGTACTTC. It codes for CAISLEQQYQETQYF.

Comment on this clonotype: Germline is not matched at one junction end, which may reflect a read error. For the CDR3, the DNA is TGTGCCGGCAGTGAACAGGGGAGGCCCACAGATACGCAGTATTTT. This translates into CAGSEQGRPTDTQYF. J is TRBJ2-3 and V is TRBV25-1; perhaps TRBD1 as D (7 bases). The CDR3 spans 15 residues. Germline lookup yields CDR1 MGHDK and CDR2 SYGVNS.

The J gene is TRBJ2-3, the V gene TRBV6-6; the match to TRBD2 covers 12 bases. CDR1 MNHNY and CDR2 SVGAGI come from the germline V gene (reference sequence). The junction had 5 bases not matched to a gene; V was cut back by 5 bases and J by 5 bases. This CDR3 region has 15 residues. As DNA, the CDR3 is TGTGCCAGCAGTAAAACTAGCGGGAGGATAGATACGCAGTATTTT. The encoded protein is CASSKTSGRIDTQYF.

The chain uses TRBV24-1 and TRBJ2-1; possible D gene TRBD2, 6 bases. CDR1 KGHDR and CDR2 SFDVKD come from the germline V gene. The germline V and J ends were trimmed by 7 bases and 5 bases, with 20 bases remaining between them. The CDR3 spans 16 residues. This CDR3 is CATRHWDGGGNNEQFF. In nucleotides, the CDR3 is TGTGCCACCAGACATTGGGACGGTGGCGGGAACAATGAGCAGTTCTTC.

The genes are TRBV12-1 and TRBJ1-1. TRBV12-1 constitutes a pseudogene. The CDR3 spans 13 residues. In DNA form, the CDR3 reads TGTGCCAGCAGCTTTGGGAGGGGTCCAGAAGCTTTCTTT. Residues: CASSFGRGPEAFF.

This rearrangement joins TRBV21-1 to TRBJ2-7; TRBD1 reflects the table's D call only, with no check against the DNA. TRBV21-1 represents a pseudogene. This CDR3 contains 14 residues. For the CDR3, the DNA is TGTGCCAGCAGCAAAGAGCGGCCCGGCTACGAGCAGTACTTC. It encodes CASSKERPGYEQYF.

The chain joins TRBV4-1 to TRBJ2-3, with 8 nucleotides matching TRBD2. CDR3 size: 16 residues. CDR1 and CDR2 from the germline V gene are MGHRA and YSYEKL. Trimming removed 1 base from V and 5 bases from J; junction bases left unmatched: 8. Here the CDR3 reads CASSQGAAGEQDTQYF. The CDR3 coding sequence is TGCGCCAGCAGCCAAGGGGCAGCGGGAGAGCAAGATACGCAGTATTTT.

The V gene is TRBV4-2, the J gene TRBJ2-4; 7 bases map to TRBD2. The J call may be wrong; the DNA end is better matched by TRBJ2-7. CDR3 length: 14 residues. Germline V gives CDR1 LGHNA, CDR2 YNFKEQ. The CDR3, as DNA: TGTGCCAGCAGCCGTTCGGGAGCGGGAAACGAGCAGTACTTC. Translation gives CASSRSGAGNEQYF.